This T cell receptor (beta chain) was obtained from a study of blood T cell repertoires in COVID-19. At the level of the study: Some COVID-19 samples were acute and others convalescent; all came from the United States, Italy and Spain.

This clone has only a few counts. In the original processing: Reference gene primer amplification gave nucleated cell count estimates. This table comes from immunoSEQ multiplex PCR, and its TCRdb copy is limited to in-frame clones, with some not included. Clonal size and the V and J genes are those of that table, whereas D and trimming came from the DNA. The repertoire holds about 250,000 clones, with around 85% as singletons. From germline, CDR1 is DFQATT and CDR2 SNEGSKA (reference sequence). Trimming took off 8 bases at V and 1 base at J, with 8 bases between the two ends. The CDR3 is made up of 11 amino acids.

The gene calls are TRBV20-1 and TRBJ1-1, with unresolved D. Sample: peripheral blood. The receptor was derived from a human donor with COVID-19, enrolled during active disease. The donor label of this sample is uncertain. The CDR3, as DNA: TGCAGTTCTCTATGGAACACTGAAGCTTTCTTT. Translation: CSSLWNTEAFF.